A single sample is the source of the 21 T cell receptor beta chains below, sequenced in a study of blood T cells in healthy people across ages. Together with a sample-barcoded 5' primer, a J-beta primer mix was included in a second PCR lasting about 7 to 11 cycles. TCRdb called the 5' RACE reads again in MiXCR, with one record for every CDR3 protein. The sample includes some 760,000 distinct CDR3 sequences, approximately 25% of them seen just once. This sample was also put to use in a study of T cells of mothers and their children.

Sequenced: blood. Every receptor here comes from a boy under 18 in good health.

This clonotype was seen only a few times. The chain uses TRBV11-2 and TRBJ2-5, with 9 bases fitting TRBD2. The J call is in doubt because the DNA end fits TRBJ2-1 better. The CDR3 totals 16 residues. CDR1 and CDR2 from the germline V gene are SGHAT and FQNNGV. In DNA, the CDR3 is TGTGCCAGCAGCTTAGATCTAAGCGGGAGGAGCTACGAGCAGTTCTTC. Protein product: CASSLDLSGRSYEQFF.

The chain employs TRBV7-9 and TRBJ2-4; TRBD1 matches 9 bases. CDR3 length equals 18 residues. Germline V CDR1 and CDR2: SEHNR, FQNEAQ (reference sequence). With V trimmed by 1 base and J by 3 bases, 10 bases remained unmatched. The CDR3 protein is CASSLGFRQGVDKNIQYF. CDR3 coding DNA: TGTGCCAGCAGCTTAGGCTTCAGACAGGGGGTTGACAAAAACATTCAGTACTTC.

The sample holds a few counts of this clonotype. Written as DNA, the CDR3 is TGTGCCAGCGGGGGGGTTGGGGCAATTTCGGGGTCCTACAATGAGCAGTTCTTC. Translating it yields CASGGVGAISGSYNEQFF. The rearrangement uses TRBV28 and TRBJ2-1; 7 bases map to TRBD2. The CDR3 loop spans 18 amino acids. CDR1 and CDR2 (germline): MDHEN, SYDVKM. The trim removed 8 bases at V and 1 base at J, leaving 17 bases unmatched.

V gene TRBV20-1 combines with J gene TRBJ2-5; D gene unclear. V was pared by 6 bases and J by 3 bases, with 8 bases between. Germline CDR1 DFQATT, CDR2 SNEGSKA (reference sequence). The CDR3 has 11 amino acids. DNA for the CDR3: TGCAGTGCAACCGCGGAAGAGACCCAGTACTTC. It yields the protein CSATAEETQYF.

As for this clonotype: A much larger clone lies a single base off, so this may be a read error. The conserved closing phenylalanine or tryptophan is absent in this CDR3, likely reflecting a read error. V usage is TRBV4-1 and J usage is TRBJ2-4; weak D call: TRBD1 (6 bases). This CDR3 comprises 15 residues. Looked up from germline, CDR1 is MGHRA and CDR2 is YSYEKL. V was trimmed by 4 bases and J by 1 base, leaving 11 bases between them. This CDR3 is CASSLRTEAKNIQYS. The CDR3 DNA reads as TGCGCCAGCAGCCTCCGGACAGAGGCCAAAAACATTCAGTACTCC.

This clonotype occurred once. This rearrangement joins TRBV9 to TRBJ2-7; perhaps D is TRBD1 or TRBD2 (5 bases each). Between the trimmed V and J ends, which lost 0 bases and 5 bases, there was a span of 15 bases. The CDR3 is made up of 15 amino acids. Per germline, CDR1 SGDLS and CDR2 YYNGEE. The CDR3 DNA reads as TGTGCCAGCAGCGTAGGGCCGGGGACGTATGACGAGCAGTACTTC. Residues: CASSVGPGTYDEQYF.

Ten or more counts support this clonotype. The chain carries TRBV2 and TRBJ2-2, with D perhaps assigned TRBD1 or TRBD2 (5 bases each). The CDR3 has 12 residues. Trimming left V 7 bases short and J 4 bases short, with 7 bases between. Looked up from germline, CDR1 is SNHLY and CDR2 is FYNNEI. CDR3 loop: CASMGTTGELFF. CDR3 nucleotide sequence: TGTGCCAGCATGGGGACCACCGGGGAGCTGTTTTTT.

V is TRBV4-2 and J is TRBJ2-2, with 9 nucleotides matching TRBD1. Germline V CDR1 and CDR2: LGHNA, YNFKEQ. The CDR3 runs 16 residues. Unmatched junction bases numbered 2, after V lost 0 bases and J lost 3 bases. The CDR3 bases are TGTGCCAGCAGCCAAGAGGGACAGGGCCACACCGGGGAGCTGTTTTTT. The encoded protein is CASSQEGQGHTGELFF.

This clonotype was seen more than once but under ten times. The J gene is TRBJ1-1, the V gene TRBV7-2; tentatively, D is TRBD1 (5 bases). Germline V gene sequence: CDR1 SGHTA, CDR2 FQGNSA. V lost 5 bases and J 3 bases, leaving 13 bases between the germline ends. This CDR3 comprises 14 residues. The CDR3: CASSIRGRDTEAFF. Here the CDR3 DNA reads TGTGCCAGCAGCATAAGGGGTCGGGACACTGAAGCTTTCTTT.

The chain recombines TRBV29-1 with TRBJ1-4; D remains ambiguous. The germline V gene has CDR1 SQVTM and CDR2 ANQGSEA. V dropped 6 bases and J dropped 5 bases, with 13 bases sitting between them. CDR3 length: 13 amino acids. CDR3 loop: CSVAPVLNEKLFF. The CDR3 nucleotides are TGCAGCGTCGCTCCGGTTTTGAATGAAAAACTGTTTTTT.

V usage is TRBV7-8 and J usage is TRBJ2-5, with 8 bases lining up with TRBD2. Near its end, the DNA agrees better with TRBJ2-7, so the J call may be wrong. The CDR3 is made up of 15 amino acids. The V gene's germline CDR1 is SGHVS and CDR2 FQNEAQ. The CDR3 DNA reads TGTGCCAGCACCGGGGGGGGAGCCCTACACTACGAGCAGTACTTC. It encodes CASTGGGALHYEQYF.

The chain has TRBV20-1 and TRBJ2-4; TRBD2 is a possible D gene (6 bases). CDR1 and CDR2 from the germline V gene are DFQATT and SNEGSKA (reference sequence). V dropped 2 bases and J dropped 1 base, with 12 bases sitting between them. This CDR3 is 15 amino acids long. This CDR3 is CSARRGSVAKNIQYF. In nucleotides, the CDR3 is TGCAGTGCTAGACGGGGGTCTGTCGCCAAAAACATTCAGTACTTC.

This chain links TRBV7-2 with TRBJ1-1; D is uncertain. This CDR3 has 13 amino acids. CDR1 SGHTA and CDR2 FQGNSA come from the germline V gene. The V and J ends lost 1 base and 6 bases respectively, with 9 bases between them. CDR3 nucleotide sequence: TGTGCCAGCAGCTTAGTCGGCGGAGCTGAAGCTTTCTTT. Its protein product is CASSLVGGAEAFF.

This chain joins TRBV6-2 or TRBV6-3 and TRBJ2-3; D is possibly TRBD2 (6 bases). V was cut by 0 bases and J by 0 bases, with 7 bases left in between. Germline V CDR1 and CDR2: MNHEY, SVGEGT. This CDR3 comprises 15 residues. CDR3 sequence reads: CASSYSGGSTDTQYF. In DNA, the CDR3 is TGTGCCAGCAGTTACTCTGGGGGGAGCACAGATACGCAGTATTTT.

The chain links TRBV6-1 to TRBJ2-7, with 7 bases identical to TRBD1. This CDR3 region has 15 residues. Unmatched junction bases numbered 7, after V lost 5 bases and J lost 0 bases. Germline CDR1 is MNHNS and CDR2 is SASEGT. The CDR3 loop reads CASSTPGTDSYEQYF. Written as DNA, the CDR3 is TGTGCCAGCAGTACTCCCGGGACAGACTCCTACGAGCAGTACTTC.

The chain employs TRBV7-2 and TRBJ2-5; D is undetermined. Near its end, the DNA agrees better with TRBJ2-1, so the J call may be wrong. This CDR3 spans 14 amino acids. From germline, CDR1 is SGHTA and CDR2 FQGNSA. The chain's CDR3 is CASTTKGLHNEQFF. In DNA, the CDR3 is TGTGCCAGCACCACCAAAGGGCTCCATAATGAGCAGTTCTTC.

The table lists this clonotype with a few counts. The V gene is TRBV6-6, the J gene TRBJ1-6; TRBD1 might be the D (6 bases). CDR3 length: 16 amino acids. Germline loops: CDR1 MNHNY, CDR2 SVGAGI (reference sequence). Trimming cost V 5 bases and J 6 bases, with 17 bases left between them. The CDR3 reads CASSLPDSGGNSPLHF. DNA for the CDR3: TGTGCCAGCAGTCTACCGGACAGCGGGGGTAATTCACCCCTCCACTTT.

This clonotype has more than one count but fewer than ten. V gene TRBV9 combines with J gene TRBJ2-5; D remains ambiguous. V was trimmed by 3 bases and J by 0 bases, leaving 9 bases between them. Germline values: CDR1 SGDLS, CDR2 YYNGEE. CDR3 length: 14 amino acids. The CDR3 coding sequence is TGTGCCAGCAGCGCCCTAGACTACCAAGAGACCCAGTACTTC. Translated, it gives CASSALDYQETQYF.

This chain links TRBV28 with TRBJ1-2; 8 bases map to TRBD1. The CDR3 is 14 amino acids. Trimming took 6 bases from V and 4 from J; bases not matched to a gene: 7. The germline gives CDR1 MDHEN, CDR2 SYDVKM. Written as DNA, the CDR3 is TGTGCCAGCAGCCAGGGACAGGCTTTCTATGGCTACACCTTC. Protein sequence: CASSQGQAFYGYTF.

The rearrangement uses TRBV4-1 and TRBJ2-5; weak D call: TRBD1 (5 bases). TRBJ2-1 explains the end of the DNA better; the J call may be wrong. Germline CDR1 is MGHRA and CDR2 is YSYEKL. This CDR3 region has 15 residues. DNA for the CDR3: TGCGCCAGCAGCCAAGCGTTGACCAGGGTCGATGAGCAGTTCTTC. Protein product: CASSQALTRVDEQFF.

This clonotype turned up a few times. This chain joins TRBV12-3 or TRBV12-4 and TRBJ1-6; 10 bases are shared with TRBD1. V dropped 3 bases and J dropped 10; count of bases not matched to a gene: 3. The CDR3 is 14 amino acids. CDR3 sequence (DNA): TGTGCCAGCAGTTTGGGGACAGGGGAGTCACCCCTCCACTTT. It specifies CASSLGTGESPLHF.